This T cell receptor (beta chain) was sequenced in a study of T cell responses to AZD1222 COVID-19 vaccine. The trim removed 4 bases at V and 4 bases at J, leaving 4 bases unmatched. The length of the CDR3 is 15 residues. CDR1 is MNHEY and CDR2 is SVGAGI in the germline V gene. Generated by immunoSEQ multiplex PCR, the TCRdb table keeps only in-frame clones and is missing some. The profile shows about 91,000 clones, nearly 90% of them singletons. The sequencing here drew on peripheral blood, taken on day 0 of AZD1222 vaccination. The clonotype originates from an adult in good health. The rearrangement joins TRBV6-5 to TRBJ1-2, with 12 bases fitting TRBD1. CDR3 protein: CASSSGTGGFYGYTF. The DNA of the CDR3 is TGTGCCAGCAGTTCTGGGACAGGGGGCTTCTATGGCTACACCTTC.